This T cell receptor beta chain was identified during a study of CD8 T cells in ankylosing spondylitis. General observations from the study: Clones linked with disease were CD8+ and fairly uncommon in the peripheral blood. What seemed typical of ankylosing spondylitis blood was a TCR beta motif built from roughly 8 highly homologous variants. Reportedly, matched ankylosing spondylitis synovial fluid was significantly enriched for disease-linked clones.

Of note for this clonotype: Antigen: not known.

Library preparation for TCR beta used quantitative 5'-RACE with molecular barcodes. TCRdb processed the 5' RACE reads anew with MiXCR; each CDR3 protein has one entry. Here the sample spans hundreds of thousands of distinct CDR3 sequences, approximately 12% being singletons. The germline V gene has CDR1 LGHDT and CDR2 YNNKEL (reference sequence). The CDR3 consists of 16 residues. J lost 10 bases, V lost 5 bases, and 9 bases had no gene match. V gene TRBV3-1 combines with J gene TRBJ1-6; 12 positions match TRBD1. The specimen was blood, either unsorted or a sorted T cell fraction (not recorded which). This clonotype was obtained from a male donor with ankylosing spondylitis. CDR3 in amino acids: CASSGRDRGPGSPLHF. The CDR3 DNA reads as TGTGCCAGCAGCGGCCGGGACAGGGGGCCAGGCTCACCCCTCCACTTT.